A selection of T cell receptor beta chains follows, all from one sample in a study of T-cell reconstitution after alpha-beta-depleted transplantation in children. TCRdb used MiXCR to reprocess the PCR reads, holding one entry per CDR3 protein. The table includes 75,000 to 100,000 distinct CDR3 sequences, 7% to 9% detected once. This material consisted of PBMCs from the stem cell graft donor, taken from the stem cell graft. Receptors were obtained from a human donor who donated a stem cell graft to a child with congenital amegakaryocytic thrombocytopenia. Both conserved end residues are part of each CDR3. A D gene is named only where the DNA matches it firmly. Some rows have no size entry. The others give once, few or many, or a class for an expanded clone.

clone_size: many
j_call: TRBJ2-2
d_call: TRBD2
v_call: TRBV5-1
cdr3_aa: CASSPRTSGTWTNTGELFF
cdr3_nt: TGCGCCAGCAGCCCGAGGACTAGCGGGACCTGGACAAACACCGGGGAGCTGTTTTTT

clone_size: many
j_call: TRBJ2-2
d_call: -
v_call: TRBV20-1
cdr3_aa: CSARDQKSGTNTGELFF
cdr3_nt: TGCAGTGCTAGAGATCAAAAGTCAGGGACGAACACCGGGGAGCTGTTTTTT

clone_size: many
j_call: TRBJ2-7
d_call: TRBD2
v_call: TRBV9
cdr3_aa: CASSRGLAGVEQYF
cdr3_nt: TGTGCCAGCAGCAGGGGACTAGCGGGAGTTGAGCAGTACTTC

clone_size: many
j_call: TRBJ1-1
d_call: -
v_call: TRBV12-3/TRBV12-4
cdr3_aa: CASSPATVNTEAFF
cdr3_nt: TGTGCCAGCAGTCCCGCGACAGTTAACACTGAAGCTTTCTTT

clone_size: many
j_call: TRBJ2-7
d_call: -
v_call: TRBV5-6
cdr3_aa: CASSSADYEQYF
cdr3_nt: TGTGCCAGCAGTAGTGCGGACTACGAGCAGTACTTC

clone_size: many
j_call: TRBJ2-1
d_call: TRBD2
v_call: TRBV20-1
cdr3_aa: CSAQGTSGGFRQFF
cdr3_nt: TGCAGTGCTCAAGGGACTAGCGGGGGGTTTAGGCAGTTCTTC

clone_size: many
j_call: TRBJ2-1
d_call: TRBD2
v_call: TRBV5-5
cdr3_aa: CASRGTSGSDEQFF
cdr3_nt: TGTGCCAGCAGGGGGACTAGCGGGAGCGATGAGCAGTTCTTC

clone_size: many
j_call: TRBJ2-3
d_call: -
v_call: TRBV29-1
cdr3_aa: CSVVGGLLADTQYF
cdr3_nt: TGCAGCGTTGTCGGAGGGCTTCTTGCAGATACGCAGTATTTT

clone_size: many
j_call: TRBJ2-5
d_call: TRBD1
v_call: TRBV7-2
cdr3_aa: CASSLAGQPSETQYF
cdr3_nt: TGTGCCAGCAGCTTAGCGGGACAGCCGTCGGAGACCCAGTACTTC

clone_size: many
j_call: TRBJ1-1
d_call: -
v_call: TRBV20-1
cdr3_aa: CSAAPYENRWDTEAFF
cdr3_nt: TGCAGTGCTGCCCCATACGAAAACAGATGGGACACTGAAGCTTTCTTT

clone_size: many
j_call: TRBJ1-3
d_call: -
v_call: TRBV4-1
cdr3_aa: CASSQEPASGNTIYF
cdr3_nt: TGCGCCAGCAGCCAAGAACCAGCCTCTGGAAACACCATATATTTT

clone_size: many
j_call: TRBJ1-5
d_call: -
v_call: TRBV10-3
cdr3_aa: CAISSREGISNQPQHF
cdr3_nt: TGTGCCATCAGTTCCAGGGAAGGGATTAGCAATCAGCCCCAGCATTTT

clone_size: -
j_call: TRBJ2-1
d_call: -
v_call: TRBV20-1
cdr3_aa: CSSRRQAGASYNEQFF
cdr3_nt: TGCAGCTCCAGGCGCCAGGCGGGGGCCTCCTACAATGAGCAGTTCTTC

clone_size: many
j_call: TRBJ2-5
d_call: TRBD2
v_call: TRBV27
cdr3_aa: CASSLAAGGRGTQYF
cdr3_nt: TGTGCCAGCAGTTTAGCGGCGGGAGGGAGAGGGACCCAGTACTTC

clone_size: many
j_call: TRBJ1-6
d_call: -
v_call: TRBV25-1
cdr3_aa: CASSEFRGNSPLHF
cdr3_nt: TGTGCCAGCAGTGAATTTAGGGGGAACTCACCCCTCCACTTT

clone_size: -
j_call: TRBJ1-6
d_call: TRBD1
v_call: TRBV7-9
cdr3_aa: CASSSTGGNNSPLHF
cdr3_nt: TGTGCCAGCAGCTCCACAGGGGGGAATAATTCACCCCTCCACTTT

clone_size: many
j_call: TRBJ2-7
d_call: -
v_call: TRBV12-3/TRBV12-4
cdr3_aa: CASSPTGPQQYF
cdr3_nt: TGTGCCAGCAGTCCCACAGGCCCCCAGCAGTACTTC

clone_size: many
j_call: TRBJ1-5
d_call: -
v_call: TRBV27
cdr3_aa: CASTPSGRNQPQHF
cdr3_nt: TGTGCCAGCACCCCCTCGGGGCGAAATCAGCCCCAGCATTTT

clone_size: many
j_call: TRBJ2-3
d_call: TRBD2
v_call: TRBV29-1
cdr3_aa: CSVALLREHTDTQYF
cdr3_nt: TGCAGCGTCGCCCTTTTGCGGGAGCACACAGATACGCAGTATTTT

clone_size: many
j_call: TRBJ2-1
d_call: TRBD2
v_call: TRBV7-2
cdr3_aa: CASSREAGVYNEQFF
cdr3_nt: TGTGCCAGCAGCCGGGAAGCGGGAGTGTACAATGAGCAGTTCTTC

clone_size: many
j_call: TRBJ2-7
d_call: TRBD2
v_call: TRBV27
cdr3_aa: CASSPQRERREQYF
cdr3_nt: TGTGCCAGCAGTCCCCAGCGGGAACGTCGCGAGCAGTACTTC

clone_size: many
j_call: TRBJ2-7
d_call: TRBD1
v_call: TRBV5-1
cdr3_aa: CASSRQGAFEQYF
cdr3_nt: TGCGCCAGCAGCAGGCAGGGGGCTTTCGAGCAGTACTTC

clone_size: -
j_call: TRBJ1-1
d_call: -
v_call: TRBV5-8
cdr3_aa: CSTGFSTEAFF
cdr3_nt: TGTAGCACAGGCTTCTCCACTGAAGCTTTCTTT

clone_size: many
j_call: TRBJ2-1
d_call: -
v_call: TRBV5-1
cdr3_aa: CASSPILGDEQFF
cdr3_nt: TGCGCCAGCAGCCCAATCCTGGGGGATGAGCAGTTCTTC

clone_size: many
j_call: TRBJ2-5
d_call: TRBD2
v_call: TRBV20-1
cdr3_aa: CSARLAGTETQYF
cdr3_nt: TGCAGTGCTAGACTAGCGGGGACGGAGACCCAGTACTTC

clone_size: many
j_call: TRBJ2-6
d_call: -
v_call: TRBV5-6
cdr3_aa: CASSFLLGPGANVLTF
cdr3_nt: TGTGCCAGCAGCTTTTTATTGGGGCCTGGGGCCAACGTCCTGACTTTC

clone_size: many
j_call: TRBJ1-2
d_call: -
v_call: TRBV18
cdr3_aa: CASSPGKDYGYTF
cdr3_nt: TGTGCCAGCTCACCGGGAAAGGACTATGGCTACACCTTC

clone_size: many
j_call: TRBJ2-3
d_call: TRBD2
v_call: TRBV20-1
cdr3_aa: CSAGGLAGSQDTQYF
cdr3_nt: TGCAGTGCGGGGGGACTAGCGGGATCACAAGATACGCAGTATTTT

clone_size: -
j_call: TRBJ2-7
d_call: TRBD1
v_call: TRBV11-2
cdr3_aa: CASSYHPGTVSYEQYF
cdr3_nt: TGTGCCAGCAGTTACCACCCCGGGACAGTCTCCTACGAGCAGTACTTC

clone_size: -
j_call: TRBJ1-5
d_call: -
v_call: TRBV7-9
cdr3_aa: CASSAGAAQPQHF
cdr3_nt: TGTGCCAGCAGCGCAGGGGCTGCTCAGCCCCAGCATTTT

clone_size: many
j_call: TRBJ2-1
d_call: -
v_call: TRBV20-1
cdr3_aa: CSAPRYNEQFF
cdr3_nt: TGCAGTGCTCCGCGTTACAATGAGCAGTTCTTC

clone_size: many
j_call: TRBJ1-1
d_call: -
v_call: TRBV7-2
cdr3_aa: CASSFFEGPNTEAFF
cdr3_nt: TGTGCCAGCAGCTTCTTTGAGGGGCCGAACACTGAAGCTTTCTTT

clone_size: many
j_call: TRBJ1-4
d_call: -
v_call: TRBV20-1
cdr3_aa: CSAFGDGPINEKLFF
cdr3_nt: TGCAGTGCCTTCGGGGACGGGCCAATAAATGAAAAACTGTTTTTT

clone_size: -
j_call: TRBJ2-1
d_call: TRBD2
v_call: TRBV10-1
cdr3_aa: CASSPSGGAREQFF
cdr3_nt: TGCGCCAGCAGCCCTAGCGGGGGGGCCCGGGAGCAGTTCTTC

clone_size: many
j_call: TRBJ1-2
d_call: -
v_call: TRBV18
cdr3_aa: CASSPATEYGYTF
cdr3_nt: TGTGCCAGCTCTCCTGCTACGGAGTATGGCTACACCTTC

clone_size: many
j_call: TRBJ2-7
d_call: -
v_call: TRBV28
cdr3_aa: CASSGFYEQYF
cdr3_nt: TGTGCCAGCAGTGGGTTCTACGAGCAGTACTTC

clone_size: many
j_call: TRBJ2-2
d_call: -
v_call: TRBV6-1
cdr3_aa: CASSGANTGELFF
cdr3_nt: TGTGCCAGCAGTGGAGCTAACACCGGGGAGCTGTTTTTT

clone_size: -
j_call: TRBJ2-7
d_call: -
v_call: TRBV29-1
cdr3_aa: CSGTLTGSYEQYF
cdr3_nt: TGCAGCGGGACTCTGACTGGATCCTACGAGCAGTACTTC

clone_size: many
j_call: TRBJ1-1
d_call: -
v_call: TRBV7-9
cdr3_aa: CASSLEWGRGNTEAFF
cdr3_nt: TGTGCCAGCAGCTTAGAATGGGGCAGGGGGAACACTGAAGCTTTCTTT

clone_size: many
j_call: TRBJ1-5
d_call: -
v_call: TRBV7-9
cdr3_aa: CASSLANSNQPQHF
cdr3_nt: TGTGCCAGCAGCTTAGCCAATAGCAATCAGCCCCAGCATTTT

clone_size: many
j_call: TRBJ2-2
d_call: -
v_call: TRBV5-5
cdr3_aa: CASSLGIGANTGELFF
cdr3_nt: TGTGCCAGCAGCTTGGGGATCGGGGCGAACACCGGGGAGCTGTTTTTT

clone_size: once
j_call: TRBJ2-1
d_call: -
v_call: TRBV12-3/TRBV12-4
cdr3_aa: CASSSGAYNEQFF
cdr3_nt: TGTGCCAGCAGTTCAGGGGCCTACAATGAGCAGTTCTTC

clone_size: many
j_call: TRBJ2-3
d_call: -
v_call: TRBV4-1
cdr3_aa: CASSQVGDTQYF
cdr3_nt: TGCGCCAGCAGCCAAGTAGGAGATACGCAGTATTTT

clone_size: many
j_call: TRBJ2-2
d_call: -
v_call: TRBV28
cdr3_aa: CASSHLATGELFF
cdr3_nt: TGTGCCAGCAGTCACCTAGCGACCGGGGAGCTGTTTTTT

clone_size: many
j_call: TRBJ2-2
d_call: -
v_call: TRBV9
cdr3_aa: CASSLRQTYTGELFF
cdr3_nt: TGTGCCAGCAGCCTTCGACAGACTTACACCGGGGAGCTGTTTTTT